These T cell receptor beta chains were read from a single sample in a study of T cell changes during pregnancy in multiple sclerosis. The table came from immunoSEQ multiplex PCR; TCRdb's copy has only in-frame clones and leaves some out. Altogether under 85,000 clones are present, more than 80% being singletons, with the ten largest covering about 0.22%. This specimen was CD4+ T cells from peripheral blood mononuclear cells, taken before pregnancy. The receptor source for this set is a female donor with multiple sclerosis, enrolled in a pregnancy study. CDR3s include the opening cysteine and the closing phenylalanine or tryptophan. D genes are given only for firm matches. A row's size may be missing; if present it is once, few, many or a size class.

d_call	v_call	j_call	clone_size	cdr3_nt	cdr3_aa
.	TRBV5-4	TRBJ2-3	.	TGTGCCAGCAGGAGTTTTCAAGGGACTCCCACAGATACGCAGTATTTT	CASRSFQGTPTDTQYF
TRBD1	TRBV6-1	TRBJ2-3	.	TGTGCCAGCAGGGCCAGGGGGCTTTTGACAGATACGCAGTATTTT	CASRARGLLTDTQYF
.	TRBV6-1	TRBJ1-5	.	TGTGCCAGCAGTCTCCGCGGGGATCAGCCCCAGCATTTT	CASSLRGDQPQHF
TRBD1	TRBV9	TRBJ1-1	.	TGTGCCAGCAGCGTAGATCCAGGGGGATACACTGAAGCTTTCTTT	CASSVDPGGYTEAFF
TRBD2	TRBV5-1	TRBJ2-1	once	TGCGCCAGCAGCTTCGGCCTAGCGGGTTACAATGAGCAGTTCTTC	CASSFGLAGYNEQFF
TRBD2	TRBV5-1	TRBJ2-1	.	TGCGCCAGCAGCACCATTCTAGCGGGAGGGATCAATGAGCAGTTCTTC	CASSTILAGGINEQFF
TRBD2	TRBV18	TRBJ2-3	.	TGTGCCAGCTCACCTAAGCGGGAGGGCGGAGAGACGCAGTATTTT	CASSPKREGGETQYF
TRBD2	TRBV10-2	TRBJ2-1	.	TGCGCCAGCGGGGGACTAGCGGGAGCTGAGCAGTTCTTC	CASGGLAGAEQFF
.	TRBV6-1	TRBJ2-7	.	TGTGCCAGCAGTGAAGAAATAGTTCTCGCCGTGAACTCCTACGAGCAGTACTTC	CASSEEIVLAVNSYEQYF
.	TRBV27	TRBJ1-1	.	TGTGCCAGCAGTCCCGTTTATGGGCTGAACACTGAAGCTTTCTTT	CASSPVYGLNTEAFF
.	TRBV28	TRBJ1-2	.	TGTGCCAGCAGCACTTTACAGGGCGGCTACACCTTC	CASSTLQGGYTF
TRBD1	TRBV27	TRBJ2-3	.	TGTGCCAGCAGTTCTCTCCGGGGACAGGGTCTAGATACGCAGTATTTT	CASSSLRGQGLDTQYF
.	TRBV11-2	TRBJ1-1	few	TGTGCCAGCAGCTTTAACGGGAACACTGAAGCTTTCTTT	CASSFNGNTEAFF
TRBD1	TRBV15	TRBJ2-1	.	TGTGCCACCAGCATAGGCCAGGGGGATGGCAATGAGCAGTTCTTC	CATSIGQGDGNEQFF
TRBD2	TRBV30	TRBJ2-7	.	TGTGCCTGGAGCGGGGGGAGGATTAGCTCCTACGAGCAGTACTTC	CAWSGGRISSYEQYF
.	TRBV5-1	TRBJ1-1	.	TGCGCCAGCAGCCTAGAGGGGAACACTGAAGCTTTCTTT	CASSLEGNTEAFF